The sequence of this TCR beta chain was determined in a study of shared clonotypes between healthy human individuals. CD45RO-negative CD8 cells positively selected for CCR7 made up the naive population, which excluded terminally differentiated effector memory CD45RA+ cells. Study results and limitations: It was only blood that was sampled, and tissue repertoires likely differ. Against clonotypes common to all four donors, non-shared ones had lower generation probabilities.

CDR3 length: 14 amino acids. V trimming: 7 bases; J trimming: 6 bases; junction bases outside the gene matches: 10. The V gene's germline CDR1 is SQVTM and CDR2 ANQGSEA. Of note for this clone: Its specificity is not known.

In replicate PCRs of sorted subsets, approximately 200 ng DNA, 29,000 or so T cell genomes, was used. Profiled with immunoSEQ multiplex PCR; TCRdb holds only in-frame clones, not every one. In the table there are about 2 million clones, over 85% of which are singletons. The sequence came from a man aged 18 to 30 in good health. This chain joins TRBV29-1 and TRBJ2-2; TRBD1 matches 8 bases. Sequencing was done on a sample of naive CD8+ T cells sorted from blood. The DNA for the CDR3 is TGCAGCGCCTCAGGGGGCAGGGTGGCCGGGGAGCTGTTTTTT. The encoded protein is CSASGGRVAGELFF.